This T cell receptor beta chain was found in a study of T-cell reconstitution after alpha-beta-depleted transplantation in children. The TCRbeta library incorporated unique molecular identifiers. TCRdb ran MiXCR on the PCR reads and lists one entry per CDR3 protein. The sample includes 300,000 to 400,000 distinct CDR3 sequences, about 14% of them seen just once. The V gene lost 4 bases and the J gene lost 3 bases, with 7 bases spanning the gap. The CDR3 totals 12 residues. Germline CDR1 and CDR2: SEHNR and FQNEAQ (reference sequence). This clonotype showed up many times. This sequence was found in a human donor who donated a stem cell graft to a child with Fanconi anemia. Material: PBMCs, obtained from the stem cell graft. The chain joins TRBV7-9 to TRBJ2-7; D is unclear. In DNA, the CDR3 is TGTGCCAGCAGCTACGGATACTACGAGCAGTACTTC. Protein product: CASSYGYYEQYF. Variable domain in full (rest from reference TRBV7-9 and TRBJ2-7): DTGVSQNPRHKITKRGQNVTFRCDPISEHNRLYWYRQTLGQGPEFLTYFQNEAQLEKSRLLSDRFSAERPKGSFSTLEIQRTEQGDSAMYLCASSYGYYEQYFGPGTRLTVT.